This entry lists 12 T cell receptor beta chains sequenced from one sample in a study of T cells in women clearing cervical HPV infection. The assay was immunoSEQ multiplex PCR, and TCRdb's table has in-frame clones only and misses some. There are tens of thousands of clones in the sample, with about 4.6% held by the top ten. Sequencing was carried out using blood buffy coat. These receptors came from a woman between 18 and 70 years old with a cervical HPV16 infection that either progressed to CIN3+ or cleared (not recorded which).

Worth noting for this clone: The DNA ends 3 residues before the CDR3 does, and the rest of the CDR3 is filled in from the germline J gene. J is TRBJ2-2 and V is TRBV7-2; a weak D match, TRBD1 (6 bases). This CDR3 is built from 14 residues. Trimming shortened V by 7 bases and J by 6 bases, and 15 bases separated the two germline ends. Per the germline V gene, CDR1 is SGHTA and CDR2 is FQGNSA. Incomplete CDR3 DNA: TGTGCCAGCATCTTCAGGGGAAGTGCCGGGGAG. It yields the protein CASIFRGSAGE. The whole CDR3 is CASIFRGSAGELFF.

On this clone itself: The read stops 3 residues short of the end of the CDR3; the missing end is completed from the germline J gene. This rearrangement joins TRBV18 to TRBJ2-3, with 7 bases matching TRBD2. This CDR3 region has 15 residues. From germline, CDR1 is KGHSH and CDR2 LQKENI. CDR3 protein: CASSPRGLRGETQYF. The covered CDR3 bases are TGTGCCAGCTCCCCCCGGGGCCTCCGGGGGGAGACG. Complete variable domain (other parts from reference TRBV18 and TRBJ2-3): NAGVMQNPRHLVRRRGQEARLRCSPMKGHSHVYWYRQLPEEGLKFMVYLQKENIIDESGMPKERFSAEFPKEGPSILRIQQVVRGDSAAYFCASSPRGLRGETQYFGPGTRLTVL.

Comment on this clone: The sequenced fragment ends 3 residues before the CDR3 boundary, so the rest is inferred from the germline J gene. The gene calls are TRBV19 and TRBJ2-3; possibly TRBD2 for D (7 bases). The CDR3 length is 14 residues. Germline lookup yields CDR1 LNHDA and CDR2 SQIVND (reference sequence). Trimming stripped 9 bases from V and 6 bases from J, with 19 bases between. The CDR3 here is CARKGGEGNDTQYF. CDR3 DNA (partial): TGTGCCAGAAAAGGGGGGGAAGGCAACGATACG.

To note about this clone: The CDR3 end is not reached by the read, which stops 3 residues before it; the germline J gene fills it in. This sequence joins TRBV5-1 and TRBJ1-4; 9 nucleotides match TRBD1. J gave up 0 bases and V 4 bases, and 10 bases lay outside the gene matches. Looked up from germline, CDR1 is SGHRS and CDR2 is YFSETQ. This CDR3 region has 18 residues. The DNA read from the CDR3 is TGCGCCAGCAGCCCGGAGGGACAGGGCGACGCAACTAATGAAAAA. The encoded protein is CASSPEGQGDATNEK. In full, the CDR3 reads CASSPEGQGDATNEKLFF.

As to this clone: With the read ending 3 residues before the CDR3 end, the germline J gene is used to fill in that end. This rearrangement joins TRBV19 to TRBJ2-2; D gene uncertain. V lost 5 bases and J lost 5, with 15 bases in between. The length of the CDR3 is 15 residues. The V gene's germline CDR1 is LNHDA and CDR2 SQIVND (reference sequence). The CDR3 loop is CASSPPGSRTGELFF. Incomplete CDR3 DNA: TGTGCCAGTAGTCCCCCCGGGTCCAGAACCGGGGAG.

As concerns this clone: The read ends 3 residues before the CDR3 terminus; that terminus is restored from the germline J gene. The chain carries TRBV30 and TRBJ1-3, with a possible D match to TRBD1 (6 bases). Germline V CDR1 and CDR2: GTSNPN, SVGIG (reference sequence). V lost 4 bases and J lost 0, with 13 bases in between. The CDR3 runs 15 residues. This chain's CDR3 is CAWKQGVSSGNTIYF. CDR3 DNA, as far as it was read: TGTGCCTGGAAACAGGGAGTCAGCTCTGGAAACACC.

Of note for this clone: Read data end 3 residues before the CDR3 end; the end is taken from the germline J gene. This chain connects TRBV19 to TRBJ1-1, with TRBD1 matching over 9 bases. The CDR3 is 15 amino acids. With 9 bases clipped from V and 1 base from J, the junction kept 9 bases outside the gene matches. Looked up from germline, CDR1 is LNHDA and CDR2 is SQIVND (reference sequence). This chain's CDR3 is CARDNRGHWNTEAFF. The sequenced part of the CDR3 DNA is TGTGCCAGGGACAACAGGGGGCACTGGAACACTGAA. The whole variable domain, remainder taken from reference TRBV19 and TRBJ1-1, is DGGITQSPKYLFRKEGQNVTLSCEQNLNHDAMYWYRQDPGQGLRLIYYSQIVNDFQKGDIAEGYSVSREKKESFPLTVTSAQKNPTAFYLCARDNRGHWNTEAFFGQGTRLTVV.

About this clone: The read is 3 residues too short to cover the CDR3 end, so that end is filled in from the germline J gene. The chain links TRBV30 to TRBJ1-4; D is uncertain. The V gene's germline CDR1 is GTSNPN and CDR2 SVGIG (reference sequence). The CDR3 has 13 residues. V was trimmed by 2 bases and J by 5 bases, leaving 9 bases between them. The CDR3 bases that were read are TGTGCCTGGAGTCTCTCCAGGAATGAAAAA. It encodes CAWSLSRNEK. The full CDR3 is CAWSLSRNEKLFF.

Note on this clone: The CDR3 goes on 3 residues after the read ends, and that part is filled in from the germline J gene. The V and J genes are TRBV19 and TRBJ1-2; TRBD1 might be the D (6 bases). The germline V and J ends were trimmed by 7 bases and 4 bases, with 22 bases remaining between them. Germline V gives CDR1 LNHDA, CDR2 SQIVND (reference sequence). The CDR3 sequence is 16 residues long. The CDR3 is CASTQAGETGSYGYTF. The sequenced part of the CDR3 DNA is TGTGCCAGTACCCAGGCAGGGGAAACTGGTAGCTATGGC.

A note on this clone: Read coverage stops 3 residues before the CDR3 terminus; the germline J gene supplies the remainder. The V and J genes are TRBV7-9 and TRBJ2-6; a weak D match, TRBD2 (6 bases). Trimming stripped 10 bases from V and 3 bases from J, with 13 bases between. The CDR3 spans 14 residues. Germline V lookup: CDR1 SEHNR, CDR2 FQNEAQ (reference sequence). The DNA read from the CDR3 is TGTGCCACCTGGGGACTGGGTGGGGCCAACGTC. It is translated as CATWGLGGANV. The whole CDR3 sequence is CATWGLGGANVLTF.

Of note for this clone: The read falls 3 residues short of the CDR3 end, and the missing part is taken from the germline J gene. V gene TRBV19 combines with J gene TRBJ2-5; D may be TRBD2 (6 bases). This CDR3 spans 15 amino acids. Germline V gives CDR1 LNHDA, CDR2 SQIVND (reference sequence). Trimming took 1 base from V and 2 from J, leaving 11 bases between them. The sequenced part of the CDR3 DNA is TGTGCCAGTAGTATAGCCGGGACTCTTCAAGAGACC. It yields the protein CASSIAGTLQET. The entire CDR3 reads CASSIAGTLQETQYF.

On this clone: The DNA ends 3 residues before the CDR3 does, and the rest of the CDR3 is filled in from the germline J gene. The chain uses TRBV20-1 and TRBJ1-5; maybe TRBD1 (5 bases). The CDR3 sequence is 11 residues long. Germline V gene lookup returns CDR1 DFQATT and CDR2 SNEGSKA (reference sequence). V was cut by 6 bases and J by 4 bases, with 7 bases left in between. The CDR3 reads CSAGLNQPQHF. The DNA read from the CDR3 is TGCAGTGCGGGACTTAATCAGCCC.